The next 27 T cell receptor beta chains were all read from a single sample in a study of human T cells and chemical hapten exposure. TCRdb recomputed calls from the RACE reads with MiXCR, one row per CDR3 protein. The sample carries about 110,000 distinct CDR3 sequences, 9.2% recorded once. Time point indicated: patch test 2, 6 weeks after DPC sensitization. The treatment was: therapeutic diphenylcyclopropenone sensitization with weekly scalp DPC. The sample consisted of whole blood, taken in connection with sensitization to the hapten diphenylcyclopropenone (DPC). The receptor source for this set is a woman in her thirties or forties with alopecia areata. Some clones in this sample may be carry-over from other donors' samples.

This clonotype was observed a few times. This chain connects TRBV7-2 to TRBJ2-5; 12 positions agree with TRBD2. V gave up 5 bases and J gave up 1 base; unmatched junction bases: 8. The germline V gene encodes CDR1 SGHTA and CDR2 FQGNSA. CDR3 length: 17 amino acids. The chain's CDR3 is CASSIRTSGDLQETQYF. DNA for the CDR3: TGTGCCAGCAGCATCCGGACTAGCGGGGACCTCCAAGAGACCCAGTACTTC.

V is TRBV6-2 or TRBV6-3 and J is TRBJ1-2; maybe TRBD1 (6 bases). CDR1 is MNHEY and CDR2 is SVGEGT in the germline V gene. This CDR3 is 13 amino acids long. V dropped 5 bases and J dropped 2 bases, with 9 bases sitting between them. CDR3 DNA: TGTGCCAGCAGTATCGACAGGAACTATGGCTACACCTTC. It encodes CASSIDRNYGYTF.

This clonotype was counted many times. The chain employs TRBV11-2 and TRBJ2-7; 7 positions match TRBD2. From germline, CDR1 is SGHAT and CDR2 FQNNGV. This CDR3 contains 16 residues. V lost 2 bases and J lost 2; bases outside the gene matches: 9. CDR3 nucleotides: TGTGCCAGCAGCTTAAGTGAAATGGCGGGGGCCTACGAGCAGTACTTC. As protein: CASSLSEMAGAYEQYF.

This clonotype was seen many times. The V and J genes are TRBV5-6 and TRBJ2-2; TRBD2 might be the D (6 bases). The CDR3 spans 15 residues. Trimming took off 7 bases at V and 2 bases at J, with 15 bases between the two ends. Per germline, CDR1 SGHDT and CDR2 YYEEEE. The CDR3 sequence is CASLAGTLNTGELFF. The CDR3 bases are TGTGCCAGCCTGGCGGGGACCCTAAACACCGGGGAGCTGTTTTTT.

This clonotype was picked up many times. The chain carries TRBV7-2 and TRBJ1-5; 8 bases are shared with TRBD1. The V gene end was trimmed by 6 bases and the J gene end by 6 bases; junction bases not matched to a gene: 4. CDR3 size: 13 residues. The V gene's germline CDR1 is SGHTA and CDR2 FQGNSA. CDR3 residues: CASRQGAGQPQHF. CDR3 sequence (DNA): TGTGCCAGCAGGCAGGGGGCAGGTCAGCCCCAGCATTTT.

The V call is TRBV7-9, the J call TRBJ1-1; D might be TRBD1 (5 bases). Germline CDR1 and CDR2: SEHNR and FQNEAQ (reference sequence). The CDR3 has 16 amino acids. V lost 2 bases and J lost 4, with 17 bases in between. The CDR3 protein is CASSLLGTGLSTEAFF. CDR3 DNA sequence: TGTGCCAGCAGCTTACTTGGGACGGGACTTAGCACTGAAGCTTTCTTT.

This clonotype was observed many times. The chain is built from TRBV10-3 and TRBJ2-5; 7 bases are shared with TRBD2. The CDR3 is 13 amino acids. With 8 bases clipped from V and 5 bases from J, the junction kept 8 bases outside the gene matches. The germline CDR1 and CDR2 sequences are ENHRY and SYGVKD. CDR3 in amino acids: CAIQRGPGETQYF. CDR3 DNA: TGTGCCATCCAGCGGGGTCCTGGGGAGACCCAGTACTTC.

At least ten counts were recorded for this clonotype. The chain combines TRBV27 with TRBJ2-3; no definite D call. Trimming left V 2 bases short and J 4 bases short, with 16 bases between. CDR1 is MNHEY, CDR2 SMNVEV, per germline (reference sequence). The CDR3 sequence is 16 residues long. The CDR3 DNA sequence: TGTGCCAGCAGTTTAGGTTCCGGGCTTTACCCAGATACGCAGTATTTT. Residues: CASSLGSGLYPDTQYF.

The chain employs TRBV9 and TRBJ1-1; D possibly corresponds to TRBD1 (6 bases). The CDR3 is made up of 14 amino acids. V dropped 0 bases and J dropped 3 bases, with 9 bases sitting between them. CDR1 is SGDLS and CDR2 is YYNGEE in the germline V gene. The CDR3 reads CASSVDQGYTEAFF. The CDR3 DNA sequence: TGTGCCAGCAGCGTAGATCAGGGGTACACTGAAGCTTTCTTT. Drawing the rest from reference TRBV9 and TRBJ1-1, the complete variable domain is DSGVTQTPKHLITATGQRVTLRCSPRSGDLSVYWYQQSLDQGLQFLIQYYNGEERAKGNILERFSAQQFPDLHSELNLSSLELGDSALYFCASSVDQGYTEAFFGQGTRLTVV.

The chain links TRBV27 to TRBJ2-7; TRBD1 or TRBD2 may be the D gene (5 bases each). Between the trimmed V and J ends, which lost 0 bases and 3 bases, there was a span of 12 bases. The CDR3 spans 15 residues. Germline assignment: CDR1 MNHEY and CDR2 SMNVEV (reference sequence). CDR3 nucleotides: TGTGCCAGCAGTTTATCGAGGGTCAGGGACTACGAGCAGTACTTC. It yields the protein CASSLSRVRDYEQYF.

In its sample, this clonotype was seen a few times. V is TRBV7-9 and J is TRBJ2-7; 7 bases fit TRBD1. This CDR3 is 13 amino acids long. Germline V gives CDR1 SEHNR, CDR2 FQNEAQ (reference sequence). The junction had 4 bases not matched to a gene; V was cut back by 7 bases and J by 1 base. CDR3 in DNA: TGTGCCAGCACCGGACAGGTATCCTACGAGCAGTACTTC. It is translated as CASTGQVSYEQYF. Based on the CDR3 plus reference TRBV7-9 and TRBJ2-7, the full variable domain is DTGVSQNPRHKITKRGQNVTFRCDPISEHNRLYWYRQTLGQGPEFLTYFQNEAQLEKSRLLSDRFSAERPKGSFSTLEIQRTEQGDSAMYLCASTGQVSYEQYFGPGTRLTVT.

This clonotype showed up many times. The rearrangement joins TRBV18 to TRBJ1-1, with D possibly matching TRBD1 (5 bases). The CDR3 is 13 amino acids. Trimming cost V 2 bases and J 6 bases, with 10 bases left between them. Looked up from germline, CDR1 is KGHSH and CDR2 is LQKENI. DNA for the CDR3: TGTGCCAGCTCACCAGGGGGGGAGGCTGAAGCTTTCTTT. This encodes CASSPGGEAEAFF.

The table lists this clonotype with many counts. The rearrangement links TRBV5-1 to TRBJ2-1, with TRBD2 matching 12 bases. Germline lookup yields CDR1 SGHRS and CDR2 YFSETQ. The CDR3 contains 15 residues. V was pared by 4 bases and J by 9 bases, with 8 bases of the junction left unmatched. CDR3 coding DNA: TGCGCCAGCAGCACCCCTAGCGGGGGGGCCCGTGAGCAGTTCTTC. Protein: CASSTPSGGAREQFF.

About this clonotype itself: An end of the junction differs from the germline gene, which may be a read error. The chain links TRBV24-1 to TRBJ1-5; D is unresolved. The CDR3 has 13 amino acids. The V gene's germline CDR1 is KGHDR and CDR2 SFDVKD. The CDR3 nucleotides are TGTGCCACCAGTGTCGGGAGCAGTCAGCCCCAGCATTTT. Translated: CATSVGSSQPQHF.

This chain uses TRBV7-9 with TRBJ1-5; D is unclear. Germline V gives CDR1 SEHNR, CDR2 FQNEAQ (reference sequence). The CDR3 consists of 17 residues. Trimming cost V 1 base and J 2 bases, with 15 bases left between them. CDR3 in amino acids: CASSLVKESSGNQPQHF. The CDR3 bases are TGTGCCAGCAGCTTAGTGAAGGAGAGTTCTGGCAATCAGCCCCAGCATTTT.

This clonotype appeared many times. V gene TRBV10-2 combines with J gene TRBJ2-7, with TRBD1 as a possible D gene (5 bases). Germline CDR1 WSHSY, CDR2 SAAADI. Between the trimmed V and J ends, which lost 10 bases and 2 bases, there was a span of 15 bases. CDR3 length equals 13 residues. This CDR3 reads CATASGRAYEQYF. In DNA form, the CDR3 reads TGCGCCACCGCATCGGGCAGGGCCTACGAGCAGTACTTC.

The gene calls are TRBV29-1 and TRBJ2-5; D uncertain. Trimming removed 7 bases from V and 1 base from J, with 13 bases in between. The germline V gene encodes CDR1 SQVTM and CDR2 ANQGSEA. The CDR3 is 13 amino acids. CDR3 amino acids: CSAATLIQETQYF. CDR3 bases: TGCAGCGCCGCTACACTTATCCAAGAGACCCAGTACTTC.

The gene calls are TRBV29-1 and TRBJ2-5, with 12 bases identical to TRBD1. V dropped 0 bases and J dropped 5; count of bases not matched to a gene: 7. The germline CDR1 and CDR2 sequences are SQVTM and ANQGSEA. This CDR3 spans 16 amino acids. The CDR3 spells CSVEDRDRGRGETQYF. CDR3 bases: TGCAGCGTTGAAGATCGGGACAGGGGGCGAGGGGAGACCCAGTACTTC.

The chain has TRBV6-5 and TRBJ1-3; possible D gene TRBD1, 5 bases. V shed 7 bases and J shed 4 bases, with 14 bases lying between them. The CDR3 runs to 14 residues. From germline, CDR1 is MNHEY and CDR2 SVGAGI. The CDR3 spells CASNKGVAGNTIYF. The CDR3 DNA is TGTGCCAGCAACAAAGGGGTCGCCGGAAACACCATATATTTT.

This chain connects TRBV7-8 to TRBJ2-7, with 9 nucleotides matching TRBD2. The CDR3 is made up of 17 amino acids. V lost 5 bases, J lost 0 bases, and 11 bases stayed unmatched. Per germline, CDR1 SGHVS and CDR2 FQNEAQ. The CDR3 DNA sequence: TGTGCCAGCAGCCGGAATATAGCGGGGGCAAGCTCCTACGAGCAGTACTTC. It encodes CASSRNIAGASSYEQYF.

This clonotype was found many times. The chain employs TRBV20-1 and TRBJ2-3; either TRBD1 or TRBD2 may fit D (6 bases each). Deletions cut 1 base from V and 5 bases from J, with 16 bases between. Germline V CDR1 and CDR2: DFQATT, SNEGSKA (reference sequence). The CDR3 length is 15 residues. CDR3 sequence (DNA): TGCAGTGCTAGAGGTGTTAGGGGGGCCGAAGATACGCAGTATTTT. This encodes CSARGVRGAEDTQYF.

This clonotype was counted only a few times. The chain links TRBV7-8 to TRBJ2-2; possible D gene TRBD1, 5 bases. V lost 0 bases, J lost 4 bases, and 12 bases lay in between. Germline V gene lookup returns CDR1 SGHVS and CDR2 FQNEAQ. The CDR3 consists of 16 residues. The CDR3 region has the DNA TGTGCCAGCAGCTTAGCGGGCAGGGCGAGCACCGGGGAGCTGTTTTTT. Its translation is CASSLAGRASTGELFF.

This clonotype was counted a single time. The CDR3 DNA reads as TGTGCCAGCAGCCCTCTCAGGGGGGCCGGCACAGATACGCAGTATTTT. Its translation: CASSPLRGAGTDTQYF. The rearrangement uses TRBV3-1 and TRBJ2-3, with D tentatively TRBD1 (7 bases). The length of the CDR3 is 16 residues. V lost 4 bases, J lost 1 base, and 15 bases lay in between. Germline assignment: CDR1 LGHDT and CDR2 YNNKEL (reference sequence).

This clonotype was picked up a small number of times. This sequence joins TRBV12-3 or TRBV12-4 and TRBJ1-1, with TRBD1 matching over 8 bases. The CDR3 consists of 13 residues. The J segment lost 11 bases and the V segment lost 2 bases, leaving 7 bases of the junction unmatched. The chain's CDR3 is CASSLRQGAPAFF. The CDR3 DNA is TGTGCCAGCAGTTTAAGGCAGGGGGCGCCGGCTTTCTTT.

This clonotype was observed at least ten times. A junction boundary mismatches the germline segment, possibly from a read error. CDR3 residues: CASSQNGGGNTEAFF. Here the CDR3 DNA reads TGTGCCAGCAGCCAAAACGGCGGCGGGAACACTGAAGCCTTCTTT. The gene calls are TRBV3-1 and TRBJ1-1; D is uncertain. The length of the CDR3 is 15 residues. Germline V gene lookup returns CDR1 LGHDT and CDR2 YNNKEL (reference sequence). The whole variable domain, filled in from reference TRBV3-1 and TRBJ1-1, reads DTAVSQTPKYLVTQMGNDKSIKCEQNLGHDTMYWYKQDSKKFLKIMFSYNNKELIINETVPNRFSPKSPDKAHLNLHINSLELGDSAVYFCASSQNGGGNTEAFFGQGTRLTVV.

In this sample, this clonotype turned up many times. The chain carries TRBV12-3 or TRBV12-4 and TRBJ1-5, with D maybe TRBD1 (5 bases). This CDR3 comprises 16 residues. Deletions cut 3 bases from V and 0 bases from J, with 12 bases between. The CDR3 protein is CASSFAGLYSNQPQHF. In DNA, the CDR3 is TGTGCCAGCAGTTTCGCAGGGCTCTATAGCAATCAGCCCCAGCATTTT.

This clonotype was counted ten times or more. The J gene is TRBJ2-2, the V gene TRBV7-9, with TRBD2 matching over 7 bases. Losses at the gene ends were 3 bases for V and 5 bases for J; bases not matched to a gene: 12. The CDR3 is made up of 17 amino acids. Germline CDR1 SEHNR, CDR2 FQNEAQ (reference sequence). As DNA, the CDR3 is TGTGCCAGCAGCTTGTTTCGGGCTAGCGGCGTAACCGGGGAGCTGTTTTTT. It codes for CASSLFRASGVTGELFF.